The 23 T cell receptor beta chains below were found in one sample sequenced in a study of blood T cell repertoires in COVID-19. Some clones are missing from TCRdb's copy, which holds only in-frame ones; the method was immunoSEQ multiplex PCR. The sample lists about 270,000 clones; 86% were seen once. Sample: peripheral blood. These TCRs come from a woman of 80 years or more with COVID-19, enrolled during active disease.

The table lists this clone with a few counts. This chain connects TRBV28 to TRBJ1-2, with D possibly matching TRBD1 (5 bases). The CDR3 has 13 residues. Germline CDR1 and CDR2: MDHEN and SYDVKM. V was trimmed by 1 base and J by 5 bases, leaving 8 bases between them. CDR3 DNA sequence: TGTGCCAGCAGTTTATTGTCAGGGTATGGCTACACCTTC. Translated: CASSLLSGYGYTF.

The V and J genes are TRBV5-1 and TRBJ2-2; perhaps TRBD1 as D (6 bases). V lost 1 base and J lost 4, with 17 bases in between. Germline CDR1 is SGHRS and CDR2 is YFSETQ. The CDR3 has 17 amino acids. Here the CDR3 DNA reads TGCGCCAGCAGCTTGTTCTCGGGGCAGGGGACCACCGGGGAGCTGTTTTTT. Its translation is CASSLFSGQGTTGELFF.

This clone came up a few times. The CDR3 spells CASSEGARKVGIQYF. In DNA form, the CDR3 reads TGTGCCAGCAGTGAGGGCGCCCGAAAAGTAGGCATTCAGTACTTC. J is TRBJ2-4 and V is TRBV2; D not certain. Germline V gene sequence: CDR1 SNHLY, CDR2 FYNNEI. This CDR3 region has 15 residues. Trimming shortened V by 3 bases and J by 9 bases, and 18 bases separated the two germline ends.

This chain joins TRBV2 and TRBJ2-1; D is unresolved. This CDR3 region has 15 residues. Germline assignment: CDR1 SNHLY and CDR2 FYNNEI. Trimming stripped 6 bases from V and 0 bases from J, with 12 bases between. CDR3 residues: CASSALPSSYNEQFF. As DNA, the CDR3 is TGTGCCAGCAGCGCCCTACCGAGCTCCTACAATGAGCAGTTCTTC.

The V gene is TRBV2, the J gene TRBJ2-3; D not resolved. The V end was cut by 3 bases, the J end by 4 bases, with 8 bases between. The CDR3 has 13 amino acids. Germline CDR1 SNHLY, CDR2 FYNNEI. DNA for the CDR3: TGTGCCAGCAGTGAGTTAGAGGCAGATACGCAGTATTTT. It encodes CASSELEADTQYF. Using reference TRBV2 and TRBJ2-3 for the parts outside the CDR3, the full variable domain is EPEVTQTPSHQVTQMGQEVILRCVPISNHLYFYWYRQILGQKVEFLVSFYNNEISEKSEIFDDQFSVERPDGSNFTLKIRSTKLEDSAMYFCASSELEADTQYFGPGTRLTVL.

The chain carries TRBV7-8 and TRBJ2-2, with D tentatively TRBD1 (8 bases). Germline CDR1 and CDR2: SGHVS and FQNEAQ. The length of the CDR3 is 16 residues. V was clipped by 4 bases and J by 4 bases, with 16 bases between them. The CDR3 loop is CASSSTGGGITGELFF. CDR3 DNA sequence: TGTGCCAGCAGCTCAACAGGGGGGGGTATCACCGGGGAGCTGTTTTTT.

The genes are TRBV7-3 and TRBJ2-5; 7 bases line up with TRBD2. The CDR3 covers 13 residues. CDR1 and CDR2 from the germline V gene are SGHTA and FQGTGA. V lost 6 bases to trimming and J lost 3 bases; unmatched junction nucleotides: 4. CDR3 region: CASSREAKETQYF. CDR3 DNA: TGTGCCAGCAGTCGGGAGGCTAAAGAGACCCAGTACTTC.

The chain couples TRBV5-6 to TRBJ1-2; no clear D. Trimming removed 2 bases from V and 2 bases from J, with 7 bases in between. The CDR3 spans 13 residues. Looked up from germline, CDR1 is SGHDT and CDR2 is YYEEEE. CDR3 sequence (DNA): TGTGCCAGCAGCTTTAGCAGAAACTATGGCTACACCTTC. Amino acid sequence: CASSFSRNYGYTF.

The J gene is TRBJ1-1, the V gene TRBV5-1; the match to TRBD1 covers 7 bases. After removal of 1 base from V and 2 bases from J, the junction contained 8 bases not matched to a gene. The CDR3 loop spans 16 amino acids. CDR1 is SGHRS, CDR2 YFSETQ, per germline. CDR3 DNA sequence: TGCGCCAGCAGCTTGTCACCCACAGGGGTTAACACTGAAGCTTTCTTT. Residues: CASSLSPTGVNTEAFF.

The chain has TRBV30 and TRBJ1-1; D gene ambiguous. Germline CDR1 and CDR2: GTSNPN and SVGIG (reference sequence). Between the trimmed V and J ends, which lost 0 bases and 1 base, there was a span of 6 bases. This CDR3 comprises 13 residues. CDR3 in DNA: TGTGCCTGGAGTGTACGGGAGAACACTGAAGCTTTCTTT. This gives the protein CAWSVRENTEAFF.

J is TRBJ2-3 and V is TRBV7-9; D may be TRBD1 (6 bases). The CDR3 loop spans 15 amino acids. The V end was cut by 5 bases, the J end by 1 base, with 13 bases between. Germline values: CDR1 SEHNR, CDR2 FQNEAQ (reference sequence). The CDR3 protein is CASSPIGGRTDTQYF. The CDR3, as DNA: TGTGCCAGCAGCCCCATAGGGGGTCGCACAGATACGCAGTATTTT.

This clone was detected once. The rearrangement joins TRBV2 to TRBJ2-7; perhaps TRBD2 as D (5 bases). Germline V gives CDR1 SNHLY, CDR2 FYNNEI. The germline V and J ends were trimmed by 6 bases and 1 base, with 13 bases remaining between them. The CDR3 contains 14 residues. The CDR3 region is CASRAAGLSYEQYF. The DNA of the CDR3 is TGTGCCAGCAGGGCGGCGGGCTTATCCTACGAGCAGTACTTC.

This chain joins TRBV27 and TRBJ1-5; no clear D. CDR1 is MNHEY and CDR2 is SMNVEV in the germline V gene (reference sequence). The CDR3 length is 13 residues. The V end lost 3 bases, the J end lost 3 bases, and 6 bases lay between the germline ends. CDR3 sequence reads: CASSFQDNQPQHF. For the CDR3, the DNA is TGTGCCAGCAGTTTTCAGGACAATCAGCCCCAGCATTTT.

The chain links TRBV10-3 to TRBJ1-1, with D possibly matching TRBD1 (6 bases). V lost 9 bases to trimming and J lost 7 bases, with 15 bases between them. CDR1 ENHRY and CDR2 SYGVKD come from the germline V gene. CDR3 length: 12 amino acids. CDR3 protein: CAMQQGPGEAFF. CDR3 DNA: TGTGCCATGCAACAGGGCCCGGGTGAAGCTTTCTTT.

This chain uses TRBV3-1 (or the pseudogene TRBV3-2) with TRBJ1-1; 9 nucleotides align to TRBD1. CDR1 is LGHDT and CDR2 is YNNKEL in the germline V gene (reference sequence). This CDR3 region has 15 residues. After removal of 5 bases from V and 0 bases from J, the junction contained 4 bases not matched to a gene. CDR3 amino acids: CASSNRDRVNTEAFF. The CDR3 DNA reads as TGTGCCAGCAGCAACCGGGACAGGGTGAACACTGAAGCTTTCTTT.

The rearrangement joins TRBV21-1 to TRBJ2-3; the D call in the table, TRBD1, was not verified against the DNA. TRBV21-1 is termed a pseudogene. The CDR3 contains 14 residues. The CDR3 nucleotides read TGTGCCAGCAATCGAACAGGGAGCACAGATACGCAGTATTTT. This codes for CASNRTGSTDTQYF.

The chain employs TRBV7-2 and TRBJ2-2; no reliable D call. The ends were cut back, 5 bases at V and 0 bases at J, with 7 bases in the middle. CDR3 length equals 14 residues. Per the germline V gene, CDR1 is SGHTA and CDR2 is FQGNSA. The CDR3 sequence: CASSPLTNTGELFF. Written as DNA, the CDR3 is TGTGCCAGCAGCCCCCTTACGAACACCGGGGAGCTGTTTTTT.

This rearrangement joins TRBV19 to TRBJ2-3; 10 bases are shared with TRBD2. The germline V gene encodes CDR1 LNHDA and CDR2 SQIVND (reference sequence). This CDR3 has 16 amino acids. The trim removed 5 bases at V and 1 base at J, leaving 6 bases unmatched. This chain's CDR3 is CASSHYLAGGTDTQYF. The CDR3 DNA reads TGTGCCAGTAGTCACTATCTAGCGGGGGGCACAGATACGCAGTATTTT.

The J gene is TRBJ1-5, the V gene TRBV7-8; 10 bases align to TRBD1. Germline lookup yields CDR1 SGHVS and CDR2 FQNEAQ. The ends lost 4 bases at V and 3 bases at J; junction bases unmatched: 3. CDR3 length: 15 residues. CDR3 in DNA: TGTGCCAGCAGCTACGGACAGGGGGTCAATCAGCCCCAGCATTTT. Translating gives CASSYGQGVNQPQHF.

The chain has TRBV6-5 and TRBJ2-7; D gene ambiguous. Germline CDR1 MNHEY, CDR2 SVGAGI. This CDR3 spans 12 amino acids. Between the trimmed V and J ends, which lost 6 bases and 2 bases, there was a span of 8 bases. The CDR3 nucleotides read TGTGCCAGCAGGGGCAGTACCTACGAGCAGTACGTC. It translates to CASRGSTYEQYV.

V usage is TRBV7-2 and J usage is TRBJ1-4; 7 bases align to TRBD1. Germline V gene data show CDR1 as SGHTA and CDR2 as FQGNSA. The CDR3 length is 16 residues. Losses at the gene ends were 1 base for V and 2 bases for J; bases not matched to a gene: 4. This chain's CDR3 is CASSLVGGQTNEKLFF. The CDR3 nucleotides read TGTGCCAGCAGCTTAGTAGGGGGACAGACTAATGAAAAACTGTTTTTT.

This clone was found once. The V call is TRBV5-5, the J call TRBJ2-1, with 9 bases aligning to TRBD1. This CDR3 contains 15 residues. J lost 6 bases, V lost 3 bases, and 7 bases had no gene match. Germline V gives CDR1 SGHKS, CDR2 YYEKEE (reference sequence). DNA of the CDR3: TGTGCCAGCAGCTCAATGGGACAGGGCCTCAATGAGCAGTTCTTC. Translation: CASSSMGQGLNEQFF.

The rearrangement uses TRBV3-1 (or the pseudogene TRBV3-2) and TRBJ1-4; unclear D gene. The CDR3 spans 14 residues. The ends were cut back, 2 bases at V and 10 bases at J, with 14 bases in the middle. Germline CDR1 reads LGHDT; CDR2 reads YNNKEL (reference sequence). CDR3 region: CASSQPGPGGKLFF. In DNA, the CDR3 is TGTGCCAGCAGCCAACCCGGGCCGGGAGGAAAACTGTTTTTT.